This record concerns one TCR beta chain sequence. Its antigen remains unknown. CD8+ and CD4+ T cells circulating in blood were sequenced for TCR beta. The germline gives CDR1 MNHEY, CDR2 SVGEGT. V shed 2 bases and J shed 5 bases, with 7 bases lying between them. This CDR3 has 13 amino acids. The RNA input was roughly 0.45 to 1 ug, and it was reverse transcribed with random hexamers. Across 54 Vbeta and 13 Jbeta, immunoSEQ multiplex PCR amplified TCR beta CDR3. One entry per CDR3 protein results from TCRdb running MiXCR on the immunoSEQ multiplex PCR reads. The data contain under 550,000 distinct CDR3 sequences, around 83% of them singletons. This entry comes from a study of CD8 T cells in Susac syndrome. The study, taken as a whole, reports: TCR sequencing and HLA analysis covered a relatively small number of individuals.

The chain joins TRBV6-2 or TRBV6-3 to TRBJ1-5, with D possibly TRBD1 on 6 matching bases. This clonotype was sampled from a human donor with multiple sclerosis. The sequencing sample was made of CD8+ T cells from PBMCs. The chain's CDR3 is CASSYGGHQPQHF. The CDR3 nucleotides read TGTGCCAGCAGTTACGGGGGGCATCAGCCCCAGCATTTT.